Each of the 20 T cell receptor beta chains below was sequenced from the same sample in a study of blood T cell repertoires in COVID-19 (dated by TCRdb to about 2020). Library preparation was by the immunoSEQ multiplex PCR assay. Sourced from immuneACCESS, this table was stored by TCRdb with only in-frame sequences that have V and J called. A share of the clones is absent; for the studies checked, an unresolved V gene accounts for under half, and the remainder has no known explanation. This sample gives some 130,000 clones in total; 85% to 90% of them show up just once. The top ten hold around 3.2% of the sample. Sequenced input: peripheral blood. These TCRs come from a man aged 60 to 69 with active or convalescent COVID-19.

This clone was seen more than once but under ten times. The chain recombines TRBV7-9 with TRBJ1-4; D is undetermined. V lost 1 base, J lost 4 bases, and 7 bases lay in between. Germline V gene data show CDR1 as SEHNR and CDR2 as FQNEAQ (reference sequence). This CDR3 has 14 residues. DNA for the CDR3: TGTGCCAGCAGCTTAGAACAGCTTAATGAAAAACTGTTTTTT. Its protein product is CASSLEQLNEKLFF.

The chain links TRBV20-1 to TRBJ1-1, with D unclear. Between the trimmed V and J ends, which lost 3 bases and 0 bases, there was a span of 8 bases. The CDR3 spans 13 residues. CDR1 is DFQATT and CDR2 is SNEGSKA in the germline V gene (reference sequence). CDR3 amino acids: CSASRQLNTEAFF. In DNA form, the CDR3 reads TGCAGTGCTAGTCGTCAGTTGAACACTGAAGCTTTCTTT.

The genes are TRBV6-2 or TRBV6-3 and TRBJ1-1, with D perhaps TRBD1 (5 bases). The V end was cut by 2 bases, the J end by 10 bases, with 17 bases between. This CDR3 comprises 14 residues. Germline-derived CDR1 and CDR2 are MNHEY and SVGEGT. CDR3: CASSYAASRVTAFF. The CDR3 DNA is TGTGCCAGCAGTTACGCGGCGTCCAGGGTGACAGCTTTCTTT.

The chain is built from TRBV28 and TRBJ2-3, with D unclear. The CDR3 contains 12 residues. V lost 5 bases, J lost 5 bases, and 8 bases lay in between. The germline V gene encodes CDR1 MDHEN and CDR2 SYDVKM. The CDR3 DNA is TGTGCCAGCAGTCGACTTCGAGATACGCAGTATTTT. Its translation is CASSRLRDTQYF.

The chain employs TRBV5-1 and TRBJ2-1, with 8 bases fitting TRBD2. After removal of 1 base from V and 6 bases from J, the junction contained 6 bases not matched to a gene. CDR1 and CDR2 (germline): SGHRS, YFSETQ. CDR3 size: 15 residues. CDR3 DNA: TGCGCCAGCAGCTTGTCGAGCGGGAGCATCAATGAGCAGTTCTTC. It specifies CASSLSSGSINEQFF.

V and J are TRBV9 and TRBJ1-6; a weak D match, TRBD1 (5 bases). Between the trimmed V and J ends, which lost 0 bases and 7 bases, there was a span of 14 bases. The CDR3 is 16 amino acids. Germline lookup yields CDR1 SGDLS and CDR2 YYNGEE. Here the CDR3 DNA reads TGTGCCAGCAGCGTAGATAGTATGGGGGGGAATTCACCCCTCCACTTT. It translates to CASSVDSMGGNSPLHF.

The rearrangement joins TRBV6-6 to TRBJ2-7, with 10 positions matching TRBD2. The ends lost 4 bases at V and 0 bases at J; junction bases unmatched: 6. This CDR3 contains 16 residues. CDR1 and CDR2 (germline): MNHNY, SVGAGI (reference sequence). DNA for the CDR3: TGTGCCAGCAGTTCATCAGGGACTAGCGCCTCCTACGAGCAGTACTTC. Translated: CASSSSGTSASYEQYF.

V is TRBV27 and J is TRBJ1-5, with D perhaps TRBD1 (5 bases). Germline assignment: CDR1 MNHEY and CDR2 SMNVEV (reference sequence). V lost 7 bases and J 1 base, leaving 11 bases between the germline ends. The CDR3 runs to 14 residues. CDR3 amino acids: CASTSWGSNQPQHF. For the CDR3, the DNA is TGTGCCAGCACCTCATGGGGCAGCAATCAGCCCCAGCATTTT.

This chain connects TRBV19 to TRBJ2-3; 9 bases are shared with TRBD2. The length of the CDR3 is 14 residues. CDR1 LNHDA and CDR2 SQIVND come from the germline V gene (reference sequence). V was clipped by 4 bases and J by 4 bases; unmatched bases: 3. The CDR3 DNA reads TGTGCCAGTAGTAGCGGGGGGGCCCCAGATACGCAGTATTTT. This sequence encodes CASSSGGAPDTQYF.

This clone was observed a few times. The gene calls are TRBV5-1 and TRBJ2-7; D uncertain. CDR3 length equals 14 residues. Trimming shortened V by 4 bases and J by 3 bases, and 14 bases separated the two germline ends. Germline CDR1 is SGHRS and CDR2 is YFSETQ. The CDR3 DNA reads TGCGCCAGCAGCATGTCCCCTTTAGACTACGAGCAGTACTTC. Encoded protein: CASSMSPLDYEQYF.

This sequence joins TRBV28 and TRBJ2-2; 8 nucleotides align to TRBD2. V was pared by 6 bases and J by 4 bases, with 4 bases of the junction left unmatched. Looked up from germline, CDR1 is MDHEN and CDR2 is SYDVKM. The CDR3 totals 14 residues. CDR3 region: CASRKSGSTGELFF. As DNA, the CDR3 is TGTGCCAGCAGGAAGAGCGGGAGCACCGGGGAGCTGTTTTTT.

J is TRBJ1-2 and V is TRBV28; TRBD1 matches 10 bases. This CDR3 spans 15 amino acids. V shed 6 bases and J 5 bases; nucleotides not matched to a gene: 9. CDR1 MDHEN and CDR2 SYDVKM come from the germline V gene. In nucleotides, the CDR3 is TGTGCCAGCAGGCCCCCGGGACAGGGGACTTATGGCTACACCTTC. Translated: CASRPPGQGTYGYTF.

The chain carries TRBV19 and TRBJ1-5; TRBD1 aligns across 9 bases. The CDR3 runs to 15 residues. Trimming at V came to 0 bases and at J to 6 bases, leaving 3 bases not matched to a gene. Germline V gene lookup returns CDR1 LNHDA and CDR2 SQIVND (reference sequence). The CDR3 nucleotides read TGTGCCAGTAGTATAGAGGGGACAGGGATTCAGCCCCAGCATTTT. It encodes CASSIEGTGIQPQHF.

The chain carries TRBV7-2 and TRBJ2-7, with 10 bases fitting TRBD2. Germline V gene sequence: CDR1 SGHTA, CDR2 FQGNSA. This CDR3 contains 17 residues. With 1 base clipped from V and 7 bases from J, the junction kept 13 bases outside the gene matches. CDR3 sequence: CASSLVSTSGDRGEQYF. Written as DNA, the CDR3 is TGTGCCAGCAGCTTAGTCTCCACTAGCGGGGATCGAGGAGAGCAGTACTTC.

There are a few counts of this clone. The rearrangement uses TRBV7-2 and TRBJ1-2; 11 bases line up with TRBD1. Per the germline V gene, CDR1 is SGHTA and CDR2 is FQGNSA. After removal of 5 bases from V and 8 bases from J, the junction contained 10 bases not matched to a gene. This CDR3 is built from 15 residues. This CDR3 reads CASSPRTGGAWGYTF. CDR3 sequence (DNA): TGTGCCAGCAGCCCCCGGACAGGGGGCGCGTGGGGCTACACCTTC.

The gene calls are TRBV18 and TRBJ2-7; the match to TRBD1 covers 8 bases. This CDR3 comprises 14 residues. Germline loops: CDR1 KGHSH, CDR2 LQKENI. V was clipped by 4 bases and J by 3 bases; unmatched bases: 5. This CDR3 is CASSRPGTGYEQYF. In DNA form, the CDR3 reads TGTGCCAGCTCACGTCCCGGGACAGGCTACGAGCAGTACTTC. The full variable domain, completed using reference TRBV18 and TRBJ2-7, is NAGVMQNPRHLVRRRGQEARLRCSPMKGHSHVYWYRQLPEEGLKFMVYLQKENIIDESGMPKERFSAEFPKEGPSILRIQQVVRGDSAAYFCASSRPGTGYEQYFGPGTRLTVT.

This chain links TRBV4-3 with TRBJ2-1, with D maybe TRBD2 (5 bases). V dropped 0 bases and J dropped 1 base, with 7 bases sitting between them. CDR1 LGHNA and CDR2 YSLEER come from the germline V gene. This CDR3 spans 15 amino acids. The CDR3 DNA sequence: TGCGCCAGCAGCCAAGATACGGGGTCCTACAATGAGCAGTTCTTC. Its protein is CASSQDTGSYNEQFF.

The chain's CDR3 is CATSSGQGAGLHDEQFF. As DNA, the CDR3 is TGTGCCACCAGCTCCGGACAGGGGGCCGGTTTACACGATGAGCAGTTCTTC. The chain recombines TRBV15 with TRBJ2-1, with 11 bases lining up with TRBD1. The V segment lost 5 bases and the J segment 8 bases; nucleotides outside the gene matches: 14. Germline V gene lookup returns CDR1 LNHNV and CDR2 YYDKDF (reference sequence). The CDR3 has 17 residues.

The J gene is TRBJ2-3, the V gene TRBV18; TRBD2 might be the D (5 bases). Between the trimmed V and J ends, which lost 4 bases and 2 bases, there was a span of 10 bases. The CDR3 runs to 14 residues. Germline CDR1 and CDR2: KGHSH and LQKENI. The CDR3 DNA reads as TGTGCCAGCTCACGTAGCGAGAACACAGATACGCAGTATTTT. Translated, it gives CASSRSENTDTQYF.

The V gene is TRBV4-3, the J gene TRBJ1-1, with TRBD1 matching over 7 bases. After removal of 2 bases from V and 0 bases from J, the junction contained 6 bases not matched to a gene. The CDR3 length is 16 residues. The germline CDR1 and CDR2 sequences are LGHNA and YSLEER. The CDR3 region is CASSQSDRVMNTEAFF. The CDR3 coding sequence is TGCGCCAGCAGCCAAAGTGACAGGGTAATGAACACTGAAGCTTTCTTT.